This passage covers 17 T cell receptor beta chains from one sample sequenced in a study of T cells in narcolepsy. The repertoire was sequenced with immunoSEQ multiplex PCR; TCRdb's copy has only in-frame clones and lacks some. This table holds about 40,000 clones, about 85% found once. The sample comprised CD45RA- memory CD4+ T cells from PBMCs. Receptors were obtained from a human donor with narcolepsy.

This clone was seen more than once but under ten times. The CDR3 bases are TGCGCCAGCAGCTTGGCTACCGGCTGGGAGCAGTACTTC. It encodes CASSLATGWEQYF. This chain uses TRBV5-1 with TRBJ2-7, with D unclear. The CDR3 is 13 residues long. The V end lost 0 bases, the J end lost 7 bases, and 11 bases lay between the germline ends. Germline-derived CDR1 and CDR2 are SGHRS and YFSETQ.

The CDR3 sequence is CASSLSGVNSPLHF. Here the CDR3 DNA reads TGTGCCAGCAGCTTATCCGGGGTCAATTCACCCCTCCACTTT. The V gene is TRBV7-2, the J gene TRBJ1-6; D is ambiguous. Trimming took off 2 bases at V and 7 bases at J, with 9 bases between the two ends. Germline assignment: CDR1 SGHTA and CDR2 FQGNSA. The CDR3 covers 14 residues.

This chain joins TRBV18 and TRBJ2-6; possibly TRBD2 for D (5 bases). V was pared by 2 bases and J by 2 bases, with 16 bases between. The CDR3 has 18 amino acids. From germline, CDR1 is KGHSH and CDR2 LQKENI. This CDR3 reads CASSPVITGVTGANVLTF. In DNA, the CDR3 is TGTGCCAGCTCACCAGTCATTACCGGGGTTACTGGGGCCAACGTCCTGACTTTC.

J is TRBJ1-1 and V is TRBV30; 7 bases map to TRBD1. V trimming: 4 bases; J trimming: 7 bases; junction bases outside the gene matches: 9. This CDR3 contains 13 residues. CDR1 is GTSNPN and CDR2 is SVGIG in the germline V gene (reference sequence). CDR3 sequence (DNA): TGTGCCTGGATGAGGGACAGCGGGTATGAAGCTTTCTTT. As protein: CAWMRDSGYEAFF.

The J gene is TRBJ2-5, the V gene TRBV10-3; tentative D call: TRBD2 (7 bases). With 4 bases removed from V and 5 bases from J, the gap between germline ends came to 14 bases. This CDR3 has 14 residues. Germline V CDR1 and CDR2: ENHRY, SYGVKD. The CDR3 sequence: CAISGRGAEETQYF. CDR3 coding DNA: TGTGCCATCAGTGGCCGGGGGGCAGAGGAGACCCAGTACTTC.

This chain links TRBV9 with TRBJ2-5; maybe TRBD1 (9 bases). CDR3 length equals 15 residues. The ends were cut back, 4 bases at V and 11 bases at J, with 24 bases in the middle. In germline, CDR1 is SGDLS, CDR2 YYNGEE. CDR3 sequence (DNA): TGTGCCAGCAGCCCCCGGGAGGGACAGGGCCGGGAGCAGTACTTC. It translates to CASSPREGQGREQYF.

The chain has TRBV7-2 and TRBJ1-5; D is unclear. V lost 0 bases and J lost 1, with 13 bases in between. This CDR3 comprises 17 residues. Germline loops: CDR1 SGHTA, CDR2 FQGNSA. The CDR3 sequence: CASSLAVSGGSNQPQHF. The CDR3 nucleotides are TGTGCCAGCAGCTTAGCGGTCAGCGGAGGGAGCAATCAGCCCCAGCATTTT.

This chain links TRBV10-3 with TRBJ2-7; the match to TRBD2 covers 10 bases. Trimming cost V 6 bases and J 0 bases; bases outside gene matches: 5. Germline V lookup: CDR1 ENHRY, CDR2 SYGVKD. The CDR3 sequence is 15 residues long. DNA of the CDR3: TGTGCCATCAGGTACAGCGGGGGGGACTCCTACGAGCAGTACTTC. Protein sequence: CAIRYSGGDSYEQYF.

The chain is built from TRBV5-1 and TRBJ2-5, with 9 bases that match TRBD1. This CDR3 has 15 residues. The V and J ends lost 0 bases and 0 bases, in that order; junction bases with no gene match: 0. The germline V gene has CDR1 SGHRS and CDR2 YFSETQ. DNA of the CDR3: TGCGCCAGCAGCTTGGGGGACAGGGACCAAGAGACCCAGTACTTC. Amino acids: CASSLGDRDQETQYF. Based on the CDR3 plus reference TRBV5-1 and TRBJ2-5, the full variable domain is KAGVTQTPRYLIKTRGQQVTLSCSPISGHRSVSWYQQTPGQGLQFLFEYFSETQRNKGNFPGRFSGRQFSNSRSEMNVSTLELGDSALYLCASSLGDRDQETQYFGPGTRLLVL.

The chain uses TRBV19 and TRBJ2-7, with 11 bases identical to TRBD1. This CDR3 has 14 residues. The V gene end was trimmed by 5 bases and the J gene end by 5 bases; junction bases not matched to a gene: 5. Looked up from germline, CDR1 is LNHDA and CDR2 is SQIVND (reference sequence). The CDR3 sequence is CASSAWDRGNEQYF. The CDR3 coding sequence is TGTGCCAGTAGTGCTTGGGACAGGGGGAACGAGCAGTACTTC. Drawing the rest from reference TRBV19 and TRBJ2-7, the complete variable domain is DGGITQSPKYLFRKEGQNVTLSCEQNLNHDAMYWYRQDPGQGLRLIYYSQIVNDFQKGDIAEGYSVSREKKESFPLTVTSAQKNPTAFYLCASSAWDRGNEQYFGPGTRLTVT.

The chain is built from TRBV9 and TRBJ2-5; 7 bases line up with TRBD2. The CDR3 loop spans 15 amino acids. Germline CDR1 is SGDLS and CDR2 is YYNGEE. V shed 3 bases and J 1 base; nucleotides not matched to a gene: 6. The CDR3 here is CASSAGGTIQETQYF. DNA for the CDR3: TGTGCCAGCAGCGCCGGGGGGACCATCCAAGAGACCCAGTACTTC.

The V and J genes are TRBV6-1 and TRBJ1-3, with a tentative D call TRBD1 (6 bases). The CDR3 runs 14 residues. Germline V lookup: CDR1 MNHNS, CDR2 SASEGT. With 9 bases removed from V and 0 bases from J, the gap between germline ends came to 12 bases. The CDR3 spells CASKQGTSGNTIYF. The CDR3 DNA reads TGTGCCAGTAAACAGGGAACCTCTGGAAACACCATATATTTT.

This rearrangement joins TRBV19 to TRBJ1-2; 7 nucleotides line up with TRBD1. CDR1 is LNHDA, CDR2 SQIVND, per germline (reference sequence). The CDR3 sequence is 14 residues long. V was pared by 6 bases and J by 4 bases, with 8 bases of the junction left unmatched. CDR3 residues: CASSQQGRSYGYTF. Written as DNA, the CDR3 is TGTGCCAGTAGCCAACAGGGGAGGAGCTATGGCTACACCTTC.

This sequence joins TRBV5-4 and TRBJ2-5, with 10 bases matching TRBD1. Trimming cost V 4 bases and J 5 bases; bases outside gene matches: 8. There are 15 residues in the CDR3. The germline V gene encodes CDR1 SGHNT and CDR2 YYREEE (reference sequence). The CDR3: CASSARDRGRETQYF. DNA of the CDR3: TGTGCCAGCAGCGCCCGGGACAGGGGACGGGAGACCCAGTACTTC.

The CDR3 is CASSLDPANYGYTF. Here the CDR3 DNA reads TGTGCCAGCAGCTTGGATCCGGCTAACTATGGCTACACCTTC. The V gene is TRBV5-4, the J gene TRBJ1-2; no clear D. The germline gives CDR1 SGHNT, CDR2 YYREEE (reference sequence). Trimming removed 0 bases from V and 0 bases from J, with 6 bases in between. The CDR3 is 14 residues long.

This chain links TRBV6-6 with TRBJ1-4; D uncertain. The CDR3 covers 15 residues. Between the trimmed V and J ends, which lost 0 bases and 0 bases, there was a span of 5 bases. Per germline, CDR1 MNHNY and CDR2 SVGAGI (reference sequence). The DNA for the CDR3 is TGTGCCAGCAGTTACTCAGGAGCAACTAATGAAAAACTGTTTTTT. This gives the protein CASSYSGATNEKLFF.

The chain uses TRBV29-1 and TRBJ2-1, with a weak D call TRBD2 (5 bases). Per the germline V gene, CDR1 is SQVTM and CDR2 is ANQGSEA. The V gene lost 7 bases and the J gene lost 5 bases, with 18 bases spanning the gap. The CDR3 has 14 residues. The CDR3 spells CSGAGGRTHNEQFF. CDR3 sequence (DNA): TGCAGCGGAGCCGGAGGACGGACTCACAATGAGCAGTTCTTC.